This T cell receptor (beta chain) was captured in a study of blood T cell repertoires in COVID-19. The table came from immunoSEQ multiplex PCR; TCRdb's copy has only in-frame clones and leaves some out. The data show under 200,000 clones, about 91% seen once. This clone occurred once. Trimming removed 4 bases from V and 3 bases from J; junction bases left unmatched: 9. The CDR3 contains 15 residues. Germline V gene lookup returns CDR1 MNHEY and CDR2 SMNVEV (reference sequence). The sample consisted of PBMCs or T cells enriched from blood (not recorded which). This TCR was sampled from a woman younger than 35 who had recovered from COVID-19. The chain links TRBV27 to TRBJ2-7, with 7 bases fitting TRBD1. CDR3 sequence: CASSSLVDRVYEQYF. The CDR3 bases are TGTGCCAGCAGTTCCTTAGTCGACAGGGTCTACGAGCAGTACTTC.